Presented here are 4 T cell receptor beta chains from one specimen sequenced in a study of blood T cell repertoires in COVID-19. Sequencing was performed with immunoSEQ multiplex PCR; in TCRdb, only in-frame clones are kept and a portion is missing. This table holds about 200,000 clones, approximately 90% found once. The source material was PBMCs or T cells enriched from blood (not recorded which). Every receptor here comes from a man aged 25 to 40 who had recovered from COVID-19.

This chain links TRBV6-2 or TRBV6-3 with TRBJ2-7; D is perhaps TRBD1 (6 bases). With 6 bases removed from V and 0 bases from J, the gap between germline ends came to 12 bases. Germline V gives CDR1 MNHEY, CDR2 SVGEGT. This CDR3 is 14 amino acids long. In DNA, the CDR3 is TGTGCCAGCAGCACCACAGGGATCTCCTACGAGCAGTACTTC. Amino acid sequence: CASSTTGISYEQYF.

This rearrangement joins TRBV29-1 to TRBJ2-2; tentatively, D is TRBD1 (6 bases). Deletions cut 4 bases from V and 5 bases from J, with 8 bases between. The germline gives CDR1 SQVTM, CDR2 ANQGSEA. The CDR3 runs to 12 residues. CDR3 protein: CSVARGTGELFF. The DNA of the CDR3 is TGCAGCGTTGCCAGGGGTACCGGGGAGCTGTTTTTT.

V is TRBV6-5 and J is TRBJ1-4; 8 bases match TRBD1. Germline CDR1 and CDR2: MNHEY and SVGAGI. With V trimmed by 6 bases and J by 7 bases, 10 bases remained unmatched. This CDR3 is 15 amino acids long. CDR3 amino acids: CASRSPGGGFEKLFF. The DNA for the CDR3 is TGTGCCAGCAGATCCCCAGGGGGCGGATTTGAAAAACTGTTTTTT.

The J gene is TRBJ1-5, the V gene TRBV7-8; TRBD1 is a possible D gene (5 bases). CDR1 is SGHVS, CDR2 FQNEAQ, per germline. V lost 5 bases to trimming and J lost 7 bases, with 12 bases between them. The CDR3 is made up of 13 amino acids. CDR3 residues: CASSRRGGQPQHF. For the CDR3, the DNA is TGTGCCAGCAGCCGAAGGGGAGGCCAGCCCCAGCATTTT.